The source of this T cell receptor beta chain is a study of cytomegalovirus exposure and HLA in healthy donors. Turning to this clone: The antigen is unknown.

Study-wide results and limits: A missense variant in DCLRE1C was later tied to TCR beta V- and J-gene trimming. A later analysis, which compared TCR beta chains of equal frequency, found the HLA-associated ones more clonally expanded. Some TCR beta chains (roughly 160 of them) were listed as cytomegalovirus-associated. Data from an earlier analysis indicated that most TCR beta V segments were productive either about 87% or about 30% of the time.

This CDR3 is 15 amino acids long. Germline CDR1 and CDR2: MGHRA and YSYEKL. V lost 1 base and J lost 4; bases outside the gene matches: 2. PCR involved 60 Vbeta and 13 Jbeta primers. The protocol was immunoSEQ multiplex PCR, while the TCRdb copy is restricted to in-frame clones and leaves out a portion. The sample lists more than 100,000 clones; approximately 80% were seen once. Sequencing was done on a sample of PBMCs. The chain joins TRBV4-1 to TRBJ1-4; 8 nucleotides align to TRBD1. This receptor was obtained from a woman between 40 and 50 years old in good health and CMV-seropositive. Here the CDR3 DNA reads TGCGCCAGCAGCCAAGGGGACAGGAGTAATGAAAAACTGTTTTTT. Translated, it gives CASSQGDRSNEKLFF.